What follows are 20 T cell receptor beta chains derived from one specimen sequenced in a study of T cell responses to AZD1222 COVID-19 vaccine. Profiling relied on immunoSEQ multiplex PCR, and the TCRdb table lists in-frame clones only, not all of them. The sample carries around 140,000 clones, more than 85% recorded once. Sequenced material: peripheral blood, taken 28 days after the second AZD1222 dose. These receptors originate from an adult who received the AZD1222 COVID-19 vaccine.

The V gene is TRBV2, the J gene TRBJ1-5; D uncertain. The CDR3 sequence is 16 residues long. CDR1 is SNHLY and CDR2 is FYNNEI in the germline V gene. Trimming left V 6 bases short and J 0 bases short, with 15 bases between. Here the CDR3 DNA reads TGTGCCAGCAGCCCTAGTCGGGATTATAGCAATCAGCCCCAGCATTTT. It encodes CASSPSRDYSNQPQHF.

This chain links TRBV24-1 with TRBJ2-1; 11 nucleotides match TRBD2. Germline V gene data show CDR1 as KGHDR and CDR2 as SFDVKD. The CDR3 is 14 amino acids. The junction had 5 bases not matched to a gene; V was cut back by 9 bases and J by 5 bases. CDR3 in amino acids: CATSTSGADNEQFF. The CDR3 DNA is TGTGCCACCTCGACTAGCGGGGCCGACAATGAGCAGTTCTTC.

The V gene is TRBV2, the J gene TRBJ2-1; 8 bases align to TRBD1. Germline-derived CDR1 and CDR2 are SNHLY and FYNNEI. The CDR3 runs 14 residues. After removal of 3 bases from V and 9 bases from J, the junction contained 7 bases not matched to a gene. DNA for the CDR3: TGTGCCAGCAGTGACCGGACAGGGAAAGGTGAGCAGTTCTTC. Protein product: CASSDRTGKGEQFF.

This chain joins TRBV19 and TRBJ1-5, with D hard to call. Trimming removed 5 bases from V and 0 bases from J, with 11 bases in between. The CDR3 covers 15 residues. From germline, CDR1 is LNHDA and CDR2 SQIVND (reference sequence). DNA of the CDR3: TGTGCCAGTAGTGTGCGGACGGATAGCAATCAGCCCCAGCATTTT. Protein product: CASSVRTDSNQPQHF.

The genes are TRBV12-3 or TRBV12-4 and TRBJ2-4, with D uncertain. The ends were cut back, 9 bases at V and 0 bases at J, with 9 bases in the middle. The CDR3 sequence is 13 residues long. The CDR3, as DNA: TGTGCCAGTAGCTCCGTAGCCAAAAACATTCAGTACTTC. This gives the protein CASSSVAKNIQYF.

The rearrangement joins TRBV7-9 to TRBJ2-7; 7 bases are shared with TRBD2. CDR1 and CDR2 from the germline V gene are SEHNR and FQNEAQ (reference sequence). The CDR3 length is 15 residues. J lost 0 bases, V lost 1 base, and 3 bases had no gene match. The CDR3 DNA reads as TGTGCCAGCAGCTTAGGGCTAGCGGCCTCCTACGAGCAGTACTTC. As protein: CASSLGLAASYEQYF.

The rearrangement joins TRBV7-3 to TRBJ2-1, with D tentatively TRBD2 (5 bases). CDR1 is SGHTA and CDR2 is FQGTGA in the germline V gene. CDR3 length: 14 amino acids. With 4 bases removed from V and 0 bases from J, the gap between germline ends came to 7 bases. CDR3 in DNA: TGTGCCAGCAGCTCCCGGGGCTCCTACAATGAGCAGTTCTTC. It yields the protein CASSSRGSYNEQFF.

The chain combines TRBV5-5 with TRBJ1-1; maybe TRBD1 (5 bases). In germline, CDR1 is SGHKS, CDR2 YYEKEE (reference sequence). The CDR3 is made up of 14 amino acids. The V end lost 1 base, the J end lost 3 bases, and 10 bases lay between the germline ends. The CDR3 DNA sequence: TGTGCCAGCAGCTTGTGGGGGGTAGACACTGAAGCTTTCTTT. This encodes CASSLWGVDTEAFF.

This chain uses TRBV6-6 with TRBJ2-7; D is uncertain. V lost 2 bases and J lost 4, with 9 bases in between. This CDR3 contains 13 residues. In germline, CDR1 is MNHNY, CDR2 SVGAGI (reference sequence). DNA for the CDR3: TGTGCCAGCAGTTACACACAGCCGTACGAGCAGTACTTC. This sequence encodes CASSYTQPYEQYF.

V gene TRBV28 combines with J gene TRBJ1-2, with a possible D match to TRBD1 (6 bases). The CDR3 has 15 residues. The germline V gene has CDR1 MDHEN and CDR2 SYDVKM. With 0 bases removed from V and 2 bases from J, the gap between germline ends came to 10 bases. The CDR3 region is CASSLWDRVNYGYTF. In nucleotides, the CDR3 is TGTGCCAGCAGTTTATGGGACAGAGTAAACTATGGCTACACCTTC.

The rearrangement links TRBV18 to TRBJ2-2; D remains unclear. Trimming removed 4 bases from V and 6 bases from J, with 12 bases in between. The CDR3 loop spans 14 amino acids. Germline lookup yields CDR1 KGHSH and CDR2 LQKENI. In DNA form, the CDR3 reads TGTGCCAGCTCACTCGGGCAGGCCCCCGGGGAGCTGTTTTTT. Its translation is CASSLGQAPGELFF.

The chain combines TRBV27 with TRBJ1-2; D ambiguous. In germline, CDR1 is MNHEY, CDR2 SMNVEV (reference sequence). V was clipped by 5 bases and J by 2 bases, with 9 bases between them. This CDR3 spans 13 amino acids. CDR3 DNA sequence: TGTGCCAGCAGTAACGGGGTAAACTATGGCTACACCTTC. Its protein product is CASSNGVNYGYTF.

The chain has TRBV5-8 and TRBJ1-2; D uncertain. The CDR3 consists of 15 residues. The ends were cut back, 5 bases at V and 3 bases at J, with 17 bases in the middle. Germline-derived CDR1 and CDR2 are SGHTS and YDEGEE. The CDR3 DNA follows: TGTGCCAGCAGACTGGGGTTCGACCTATACTATGGCTACACCTTC. This encodes CASRLGFDLYYGYTF.

The genes are TRBV7-8 and TRBJ1-3; no firm D call. The germline V and J ends were trimmed by 1 base and 0 bases, with 10 bases remaining between them. The CDR3 spans 16 residues. Germline V gene data show CDR1 as SGHVS and CDR2 as FQNEAQ. For the CDR3, the DNA is TGTGCCAGCAGCTTAGTAGGGCTGCACTCTGGAAACACCATATATTTT. This encodes CASSLVGLHSGNTIYF.

The rearrangement links TRBV10-3 to TRBJ2-5, with D possibly matching TRBD1 (5 bases). This CDR3 has 14 residues. Trimming shortened V by 1 base and J by 2 bases, and 8 bases separated the two germline ends. In germline, CDR1 is ENHRY, CDR2 SYGVKD. As DNA, the CDR3 is TGTGCCATCAGTGAGTGGGGCCCGCAAGAGACCCAGTACTTC. The encoded protein is CAISEWGPQETQYF.

This clone has only one observation. The chain recombines TRBV3-1 (or the pseudogene TRBV3-2) with TRBJ1-1; 8 bases are a match to TRBD1. The CDR3 is made up of 14 amino acids. The germline V gene has CDR1 LGHDT and CDR2 YNNKEL (reference sequence). V lost 4 bases, J lost 4 bases, and 5 bases stayed unmatched. The CDR3 region has the DNA TGTGCCAGCAGCCGAATTGACAGGGGCACTGAAGCTTTCTTT. Its protein is CASSRIDRGTEAFF.

The chain uses TRBV9 and TRBJ1-2; no clear D. The CDR3 is 15 residues long. Germline V lookup: CDR1 SGDLS, CDR2 YYNGEE. Trimming removed 3 bases from V and 4 bases from J, with 16 bases in between. CDR3 coding DNA: TGTGCCAGCAGCGGGAGTCCTCCACACCCCTATGGCTACACCTTC. Translated: CASSGSPPHPYGYTF.

The chain recombines TRBV3-1 (or the pseudogene TRBV3-2) with TRBJ2-1; 10 bases map to TRBD2. From germline, CDR1 is LGHDT and CDR2 YNNKEL (reference sequence). Trimming removed 4 bases from V and 5 bases from J; junction bases left unmatched: 5. CDR3 length: 15 residues. As DNA, the CDR3 is TGTGCCAGCAGCCCTTGGACTAGCGGCCACAATGAGCAGTTCTTC. It specifies CASSPWTSGHNEQFF.

This clone was picked up one time. The same CDR3 is also encoded by other DNA sequences in this sample. The rearrangement links TRBV5-6 to TRBJ2-7; TRBD1 might be the D (6 bases). The CDR3 loop spans 13 amino acids. CDR1 SGHDT and CDR2 YYEEEE come from the germline V gene. V lost 5 bases, J lost 2 bases, and 11 bases lay in between. CDR3: CASSFGQTYEQYF. The CDR3 DNA reads as TGTGCCAGCAGTTTCGGACAGACCTACGAGCAGTACTTC.

V gene TRBV6-2 or TRBV6-3 combines with J gene TRBJ1-2; D possibly corresponds to TRBD1 (6 bases). Germline V CDR1 and CDR2: MNHEY, SVGEGT. The V gene lost 2 bases and the J gene lost 8 bases, with 15 bases spanning the gap. The CDR3 extends over 14 amino acids. CDR3 region: CASSYPAGGKGYTF. The CDR3 nucleotides are TGTGCCAGCAGTTACCCCGCGGGGGGCAAGGGCTACACCTTC.